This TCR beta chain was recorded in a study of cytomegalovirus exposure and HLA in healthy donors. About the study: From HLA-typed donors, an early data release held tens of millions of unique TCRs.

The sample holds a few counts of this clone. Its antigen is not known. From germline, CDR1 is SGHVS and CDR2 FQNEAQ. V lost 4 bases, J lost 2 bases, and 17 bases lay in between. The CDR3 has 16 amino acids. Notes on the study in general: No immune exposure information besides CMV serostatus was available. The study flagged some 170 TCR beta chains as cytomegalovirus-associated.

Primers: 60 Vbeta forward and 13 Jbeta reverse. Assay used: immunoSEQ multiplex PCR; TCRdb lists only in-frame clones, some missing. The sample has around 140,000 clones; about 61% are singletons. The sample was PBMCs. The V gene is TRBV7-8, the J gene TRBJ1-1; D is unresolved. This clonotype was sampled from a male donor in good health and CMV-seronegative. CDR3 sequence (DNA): TGTGCCAGCAGCTCTTATTATTCTAGTGCCAACACTGAAGCTTTCTTT. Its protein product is CASSSYYSSANTEAFF.